These 7 T cell receptor beta chains were sequenced from one sample in a study of CD8 T cells in ankylosing spondylitis. From the 5' RACE reads, TCRdb called clonotypes with MiXCR, one entry per CDR3 protein. The sample lists 250,000 to 300,000 distinct CDR3 sequences, about a sixth occurring once. Sequenced: blood, either unsorted or a sorted T cell fraction (not recorded which). Receptors were obtained from a male donor with ankylosing spondylitis or in good health (not recorded which).

The V and J genes are TRBV10-2 and TRBJ1-1; D is unresolved. V was clipped by 7 bases and J by 0 bases, with 12 bases between them. The germline V gene encodes CDR1 WSHSY and CDR2 SAAADI. This CDR3 contains 14 residues. As DNA, the CDR3 is TGCGCCAGCACCACGACAAAAATGAACACTGAAGCTTTCTTT. Encoded protein: CASTTTKMNTEAFF.

This clonotype occurred a few times. The rearrangement links TRBV7-2 to TRBJ2-1; TRBD2 agrees at 7 bases. The V segment lost 5 bases and the J segment 7 bases; nucleotides outside the gene matches: 11. This CDR3 spans 15 amino acids. Germline CDR1 reads SGHTA; CDR2 reads FQGNSA. CDR3 residues: CASSLWEGSGNEQFF. In nucleotides, the CDR3 is TGTGCCAGCAGCCTATGGGAGGGGAGTGGGAATGAGCAGTTCTTC.

CDR3 sequence: CASSLTGGYMETQYF. The CDR3 coding sequence is TGCGCCAGCAGCCTAACAGGGGGGTATATGGAGACCCAGTACTTC. The chain is built from TRBV4-3 and TRBJ2-5; 8 bases align to TRBD1. CDR3 size: 15 residues. The ends lost 4 bases at V and 5 bases at J; junction bases unmatched: 9. Germline CDR1 LGHNA, CDR2 YSLEER.

This clonotype was seen more than once but under ten times. This chain joins TRBV19 and TRBJ1-5, with 8 bases identical to TRBD1. Germline CDR1 reads LNHDA; CDR2 reads SQIVND (reference sequence). This CDR3 has 14 amino acids. V trimming: 5 bases; J trimming: 6 bases; junction bases outside the gene matches: 6. The CDR3 sequence: CASSLYRGGQPQHF. CDR3 bases: TGTGCCAGTAGTCTCTACAGGGGGGGTCAGCCCCAGCATTTT.

The chain joins TRBV20-1 to TRBJ1-4; D is undetermined. The germline V gene has CDR1 DFQATT and CDR2 SNEGSKA (reference sequence). V was shortened by 0 bases and J by 7 bases, with 18 bases between the two germline ends. This CDR3 contains 16 residues. The chain's CDR3 is CSARDYEGKWVEKLFF. As DNA, the CDR3 is TGCAGTGCTAGAGATTACGAAGGGAAATGGGTTGAAAAACTGTTTTTT.

The rearrangement links TRBV12-3 or TRBV12-4 to TRBJ1-2; 8 nucleotides line up with TRBD1. The CDR3 consists of 15 residues. V shed 6 bases and J 3 bases; nucleotides not matched to a gene: 9. The CDR3 bases are TGTGCCAGCAGCTACGGACAGGGAGTGGACTATGGCTACACCTTC. It is translated as CASSYGQGVDYGYTF.

This clonotype was observed a few times. This chain joins TRBV10-3 and TRBJ2-7; the D is unclear. V lost 7 bases and J lost 7, with 23 bases in between. The CDR3 runs to 15 residues. Germline V gives CDR1 ENHRY, CDR2 SYGVKD. The chain's CDR3 is CAIMKNGLGFGEQYF. The DNA for the CDR3 is TGTGCCATCATGAAGAACGGCCTAGGCTTTGGTGAGCAGTACTTC.